This TCR beta chain derives from a study of cytomegalovirus exposure and HLA in healthy donors. Study-wide results and caveats: A further, later analysis showed that HLA-associated TCR beta chains (compared with equally common others) were more clonally expanded.

As concerns this clone: Its antigen is not identified.

There was no recording of CMV serostatus for this donor. The CDR3 covers 15 residues. Germline V CDR1 and CDR2: MNHNY, SVGAGI (reference sequence). V was pared by 0 bases and J by 5 bases, with 14 bases between. It was with 60 Vbeta and 13 Jbeta primers that the PCR ran. Generated by immunoSEQ multiplex PCR, the TCRdb table keeps only in-frame clones and is missing some. The sample comprises over 200,000 clones, under 90% of which are singletons, and over 1% rests with the top ten. The V call is TRBV6-6, the J call TRBJ2-7, with D possibly matching TRBD1 (5 bases). Sequenced material: PBMCs. This clonotype originated in a human donor in good health. The CDR3 DNA sequence: TGTGCCAGCAGTTACTCTGCAGGGCTCGAGGACGAGCAGTACTTC. Protein sequence: CASSYSAGLEDEQYF.